This T cell receptor beta chain was retrieved from a study of cytomegalovirus exposure and HLA in healthy donors. The study's findings and limits: Listed as cytomegalovirus-associated were around 160 TCR beta chains. Accurate prediction of HLA-A and HLA-B alleles (for most subjects) was reportedly achieved from TCR beta sequences.

Primers included in the PCR were 60 Vbeta and 13 Jbeta primers. Measured with immunoSEQ multiplex PCR; TCRdb has only the in-frame clones, and not every one. The data show around 150,000 clones, 77% seen once. This CDR3 contains 15 residues. V lost 3 bases and J lost 1, with 9 bases in between. In germline, CDR1 is MRHNA, CDR2 SNTAGT. As concerns this clone: Antigen: not known.

The clonotype comes from a middle-aged man in good health and CMV-seropositive. Sequencing was done on a sample of PBMCs. The chain employs TRBV6-4 and TRBJ1-4, with TRBD1 as a possible D gene (5 bases). The CDR3, as DNA: TGTGCCAGCAGTGAGGGGGGGGGAACTAATGAAAAACTGTTTTTT. It encodes CASSEGGGTNEKLFF.